A selection of T cell receptor beta chains follows, all from one sample in a study of T cell repertoires in cytomegalovirus infection. TCRdb re-derived calls from the reads in MiXCR, one entry per CDR3 protein. This sample has some 170,000 distinct CDR3 sequences, with roughly a sixth found just once. The sample was CD8+ T cells from PBMCs. The receptors were sampled from a human donor in good health (CMV status not recorded). Some clones in this sample may be carry-over from other donors' samples. The CDR3 runs from the conserved cysteine through the conserved F or W. The D gene is left open where the match is weak. Only some rows state a clone size, as once, few, many or a class for expanded clones.

D gene,clone size,V gene,J gene,CDR3 protein,CDR3 DNA
TRBD1,few,TRBV7-6,TRBJ1-1,CASSPRTGGLFGTEAFF,TGTGCCAGCAGCCCTCGGACAGGGGGTCTCTTTGGCACTGAAGCTTTCTTT
-,few,TRBV4-1,TRBJ2-3,CASSQDNPASTDTQYF,TGCGCCAGCAGCCAGGATAACCCGGCGTCTACAGATACGCAGTATTTT
-,-,TRBV28,TRBJ1-5,CASSFVGQSFYSNQPQHF,TGTGCCAGCAGTTTCGTAGGACAGTCATTTTATAGCAATCAGCCCCAGCATTTT
-,-,TRBV4-1,TRBJ2-7,CASSQDSFQDEQYF,TGCGCCAGCAGCCAAGACTCCTTTCAGGACGAGCAGTACTTC
-,-,TRBV25-1,TRBJ2-7,CASSEGGIGSYEQYF,TGTGCCAGCAGTGAAGGGGGGATTGGCTCCTACGAGCAGTACTTC
-,-,TRBV5-6,TRBJ1-2,CASSLGGEDYGYTF,TGTGCCAGCAGCTTGGGGGGAGAAGACTATGGCTACACCTTC
-,many,TRBV18,TRBJ2-7,CASSPRTGYEQYF,TGTGCCAGCTCACCAAGAACTGGCTACGAGCAGTACTTC
-,few,TRBV12-3/TRBV12-4,TRBJ2-1,CASRAGTYNEQFF,TGTGCCAGCAGGGCGGGCACCTACAATGAGCAGTTCTTC
-,-,TRBV7-2,TRBJ1-1,CASSLELKGRYTEAFF,TGTGCCAGCAGCTTAGAGTTAAAGGGGCGGTACACTGAAGCTTTCTTT
TRBD1,many,TRBV7-2,TRBJ1-1,CASTLDTGARGEAFF,TGTGCCAGCACCCTCGATACAGGGGCGCGGGGTGAAGCTTTCTTT
-,-,TRBV7-8,TRBJ1-1,CASDTNTEAFF,TGTGCCAGCGACACCAACACTGAAGCTTTCTTT
-,-,TRBV6-2/TRBV6-3,TRBJ2-3,CASSWTGPKSTDTQYF,TGTGCCAGCAGTTGGACGGGGCCTAAAAGCACAGATACGCAGTATTTT
-,-,TRBV6-4,TRBJ2-1,CASSRTQYPGPYNEQFF,TGTGCCAGCAGTCGGACACAGTATCCGGGCCCCTACAATGAGCAGTTCTTC
-,-,TRBV5-1,TRBJ2-3,CASREQGTDTQYF,TGCGCCAGCAGAGAGCAGGGCACAGATACGCAGTATTTT
TRBD2,few,TRBV28,TRBJ2-1,CASSPFPGLAGAGNEQFF,TGTGCCAGCAGTCCCTTCCCGGGACTAGCGGGGGCAGGGAATGAGCAGTTCTTC
-,-,TRBV7-6,TRBJ2-7,CASSAEGRSSYEQYF,TGTGCCAGCAGCGCCGAAGGGAGGAGCTCCTACGAGCAGTACTTC
-,-,TRBV7-4,TRBJ1-1,CASRGRAAEAFF,TGTGCCAGCAGGGGCAGGGCAGCTGAAGCTTTCTTT
-,-,TRBV6-2/TRBV6-3,TRBJ1-2,CASSSLGAGAEGYGYTF,TGTGCCAGCAGTTCCCTGGGGGCAGGCGCCGAGGGCTATGGCTACACCTTC
-,-,TRBV20-1,TRBJ1-5,CSARDMEGSQPQHF,TGCAGTGCTAGAGATATGGAGGGGAGTCAGCCCCAGCATTTT
-,-,TRBV14,TRBJ1-6,CASSHDEAYNSPLHF,TGTGCCAGCAGCCACGACGAAGCCTATAATTCACCCCTCCACTTT
-,few,TRBV7-9,TRBJ1-3,CASSHGVGGNTIYF,TGTGCCAGCAGCCATGGGGTCGGGGGAAACACCATATATTTT
-,few,TRBV20-1,TRBJ1-4,CSARDLGRVIEKLFF,TGCAGTGCTAGAGATTTGGGCAGAGTGATTGAAAAACTGTTTTTT
-,few,TRBV12-3/TRBV12-4,TRBJ2-1,CASSFVRGPGNEQFF,TGTGCCAGCAGTTTTGTGAGGGGCCCGGGCAATGAGCAGTTCTTC
-,few,TRBV2,TRBJ2-2,CASSDAPGELFF,TGTGCCAGCAGTGACGCCCCCGGGGAGCTGTTTTTT
-,-,TRBV7-9,TRBJ2-7,CASSLGGVRSSYEQYF,TGTGCCAGCAGCTTAGGGGGAGTCCGATCTTCCTACGAGCAGTACTTC
-,few,TRBV20-1,TRBJ1-2,CSARDHPAGSNYGYTF,TGCAGTGCTAGAGATCATCCGGCAGGGAGCAACTATGGCTACACCTTC
-,few,TRBV7-6,TRBJ1-1,CASSPSPTATEAFF,TGTGCCAGCAGCCCGTCCCCGACGGCTACTGAAGCTTTCTTT
-,-,TRBV7-2,TRBJ1-2,CASSFDHEGDGYTF,TGTGCCAGCAGCTTTGACCATGAAGGCGATGGCTACACCTTC
TRBD1,-,TRBV7-2,TRBJ2-7,CASSLPGQGREQYF,TGTGCCAGCAGCTTACCGGGACAGGGCCGAGAGCAGTACTTC
-,few,TRBV6-2/TRBV6-3,TRBJ2-6,CASRERSSGANVLTF,TGTGCCAGCAGAGAAAGGAGTTCTGGGGCCAACGTCCTGACTTTC